This T cell receptor beta chain was identified during a study of T cells in narcolepsy. Study information: Healthy controls were enrolled alongside patients with narcolepsy type 1 or type 2.

Overall study results and limits: Healthy controls reportedly lacked the autoreactive clonotypes serially found in patients' blood.

Profiling relied on immunoSEQ multiplex PCR, and the TCRdb table lists in-frame clones only, not all of them. The sample includes about 29,000 clones, more than 70% of them seen just once. In the case of this clone: Its antigen is not identified.

This CDR3 has 13 amino acids. The ends lost 8 bases at V and 3 bases at J; junction bases unmatched: 1. The germline CDR1 and CDR2 sequences are MDHEN and SYDVKM. V and J are TRBV28 and TRBJ2-5; 12 nucleotides agree with TRBD2. This clonotype was obtained from a human donor in good health. The source material was memory (CD45RA-) CD4+ T cells from blood. The CDR3: CASRTSGKETQYF. The CDR3, as DNA: TGTGCCAGCCGGACTAGCGGGAAAGAGACCCAGTACTTC.